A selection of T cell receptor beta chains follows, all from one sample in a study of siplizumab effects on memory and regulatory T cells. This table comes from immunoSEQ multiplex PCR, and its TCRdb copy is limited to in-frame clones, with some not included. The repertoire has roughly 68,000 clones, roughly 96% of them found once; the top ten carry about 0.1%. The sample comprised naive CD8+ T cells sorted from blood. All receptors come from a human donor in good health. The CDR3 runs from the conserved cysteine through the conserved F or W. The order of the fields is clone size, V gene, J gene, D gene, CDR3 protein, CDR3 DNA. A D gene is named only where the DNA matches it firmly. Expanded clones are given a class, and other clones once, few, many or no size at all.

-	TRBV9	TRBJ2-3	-	CASSARGAEWTQYF	TGTGCCAGCAGCGCCCGGGGGGCAGAATGGACGCAGTATTTT
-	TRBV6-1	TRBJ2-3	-	CASSDSGTNPDTQYF	TGTGCCAGCAGTGATTCAGGGACCAATCCAGATACGCAGTATTTT
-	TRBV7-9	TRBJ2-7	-	CASSSPASYEQYF	TGTGCCAGCAGCTCCCCGGCATCCTACGAGCAGTACTTC
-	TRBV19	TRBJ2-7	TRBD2	CATPIAGGIDEQYF	TGTGCCACCCCGATAGCGGGGGGTATCGACGAGCAGTACTTC
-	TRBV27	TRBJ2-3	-	CASSLGHRTDTQYF	TGTGCCAGCAGTCTGGGACATCGCACAGATACGCAGTATTTT
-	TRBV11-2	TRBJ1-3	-	CASSLQSSGNTIYF	TGTGCCAGCAGCTTACAGAGCTCTGGAAACACCATATATTTT
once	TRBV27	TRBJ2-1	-	CASSTSYNEQFF	TGTGCCAGCAGTACCTCCTACAATGAGCAGTTCTTC
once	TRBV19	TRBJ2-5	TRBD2	CASSIGAGGLIETQYF	TGTGCCAGTAGTATAGGCGCGGGGGGGCTTATAGAGACCCAGTACTTC
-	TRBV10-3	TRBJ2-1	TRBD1	CAISEPGTGGRGNEQFF	TGTGCCATCAGTGAGCCGGGGACAGGGGGCCGTGGGAATGAGCAGTTCTTC
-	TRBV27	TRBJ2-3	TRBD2	CATRDYTDTQYF	TGTGCCACCCGGGACTACACAGATACGCAGTATTTT
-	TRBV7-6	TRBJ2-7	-	CASSLSPYEQYF	TGTGCCAGCAGCTTAAGCCCCTACGAGCAGTACTTC
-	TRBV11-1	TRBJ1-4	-	CASSGGEGNEKLFF	TGTGCCAGCAGTGGGGGGGAGGGTAATGAAAAACTGTTTTTT
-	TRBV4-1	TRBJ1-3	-	CASSQDRQSGNTIYF	TGCGCCAGCAGCCAAGATCGACAGTCTGGAAACACCATATATTTT
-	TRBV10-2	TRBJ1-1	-	CASSIGITEAFF	TGCGCCAGCAGTATAGGGATCACTGAAGCTTTCTTT
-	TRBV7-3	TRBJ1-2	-	CASSDLTGPNYGYTF	TGTGCCAGCAGCGACCTGACAGGCCCTAACTATGGCTACACCTTC
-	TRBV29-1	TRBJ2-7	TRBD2	CSAAHGTSDPRSYEQYF	TGCAGCGCTGCCCACGGGACTAGCGATCCTCGGTCCTACGAGCAGTACTTC
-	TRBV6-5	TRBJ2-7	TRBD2	CASSYSGGSYEQYF	TGTGCCAGCAGTTACTCCGGCGGGAGCTACGAGCAGTACTTC
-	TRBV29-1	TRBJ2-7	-	CSVEGLGVTYEQYF	TGCAGCGTTGAGGGGCTGGGGGTTACCTACGAGCAGTACTTC
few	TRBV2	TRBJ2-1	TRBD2	CASSSGGPSYNEQFF	TGTGCCAGCAGCAGCGGGGGGCCCTCCTACAATGAGCAGTTCTTC
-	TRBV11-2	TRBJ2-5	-	CASSPQTGTQETQYF	TGTGCCAGCAGTCCCCAGACAGGTACCCAAGAGACCCAGTACTTC
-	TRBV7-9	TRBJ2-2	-	CASSPTVPTRANTGELFF	TGTGCCAGCAGCCCCACCGTGCCAACCCGCGCGAACACCGGGGAGCTGTTTTTT
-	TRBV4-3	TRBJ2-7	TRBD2	CASSQALLGGYEQYF	TGCGCCAGCAGCCAAGCTCTCCTGGGGGGGTACGAGCAGTACTTC
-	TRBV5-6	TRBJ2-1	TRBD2	CASSLVALAGLNEQFF	TGTGCCAGCAGCTTGGTAGCCCTAGCGGGGCTGAATGAGCAGTTCTTC
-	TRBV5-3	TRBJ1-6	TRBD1	CARSPGQMNSPLHF	TGTGCCAGAAGCCCGGGACAGATGAATTCACCCCTCCACTTT
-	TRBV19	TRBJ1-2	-	CASSFSSGHHYGYTF	TGTGCCAGTAGTTTCAGTTCGGGACACCACTATGGCTACACCTTC
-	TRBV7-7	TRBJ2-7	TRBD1	CASSPGSGTGSYEQYF	TGTGCCAGCAGCCCCGGTTCGGGGACAGGTTCCTACGAGCAGTACTTC
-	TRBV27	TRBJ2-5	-	CASSLGQGWGETQYF	TGTGCCAGCAGTTTAGGGCAGGGGTGGGGAGAGACCCAGTACTTC
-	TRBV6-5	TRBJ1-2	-	CASSSGDGYTF	TGTGCCAGCAGTTCAGGGGATGGCTACACCTTC
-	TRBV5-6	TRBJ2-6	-	CASSLGSGANVLTF	TGTGCCAGCAGCTTGGGGTCTGGGGCCAACGTCCTGACTTTC
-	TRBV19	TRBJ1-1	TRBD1	CASSLPGQGAVTEAFF	TGTGCCAGTAGTTTACCGGGACAGGGTGCTGTCACTGAAGCTTTCTTT
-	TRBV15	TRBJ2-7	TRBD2	CATRVAGGSYEQYF	TGTGCCACCAGGGTAGCGGGGGGCTCCTACGAGCAGTACTTC
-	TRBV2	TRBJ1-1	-	CASPWGGQLNTEAFF	TGTGCCAGCCCTTGGGGAGGACAGTTGAACACTGAAGCTTTCTTT
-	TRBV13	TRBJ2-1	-	CASSSPQGGPQQFF	TGTGCCAGCAGCTCCCCCCAGGGGGGGCCCCAGCAGTTCTTC